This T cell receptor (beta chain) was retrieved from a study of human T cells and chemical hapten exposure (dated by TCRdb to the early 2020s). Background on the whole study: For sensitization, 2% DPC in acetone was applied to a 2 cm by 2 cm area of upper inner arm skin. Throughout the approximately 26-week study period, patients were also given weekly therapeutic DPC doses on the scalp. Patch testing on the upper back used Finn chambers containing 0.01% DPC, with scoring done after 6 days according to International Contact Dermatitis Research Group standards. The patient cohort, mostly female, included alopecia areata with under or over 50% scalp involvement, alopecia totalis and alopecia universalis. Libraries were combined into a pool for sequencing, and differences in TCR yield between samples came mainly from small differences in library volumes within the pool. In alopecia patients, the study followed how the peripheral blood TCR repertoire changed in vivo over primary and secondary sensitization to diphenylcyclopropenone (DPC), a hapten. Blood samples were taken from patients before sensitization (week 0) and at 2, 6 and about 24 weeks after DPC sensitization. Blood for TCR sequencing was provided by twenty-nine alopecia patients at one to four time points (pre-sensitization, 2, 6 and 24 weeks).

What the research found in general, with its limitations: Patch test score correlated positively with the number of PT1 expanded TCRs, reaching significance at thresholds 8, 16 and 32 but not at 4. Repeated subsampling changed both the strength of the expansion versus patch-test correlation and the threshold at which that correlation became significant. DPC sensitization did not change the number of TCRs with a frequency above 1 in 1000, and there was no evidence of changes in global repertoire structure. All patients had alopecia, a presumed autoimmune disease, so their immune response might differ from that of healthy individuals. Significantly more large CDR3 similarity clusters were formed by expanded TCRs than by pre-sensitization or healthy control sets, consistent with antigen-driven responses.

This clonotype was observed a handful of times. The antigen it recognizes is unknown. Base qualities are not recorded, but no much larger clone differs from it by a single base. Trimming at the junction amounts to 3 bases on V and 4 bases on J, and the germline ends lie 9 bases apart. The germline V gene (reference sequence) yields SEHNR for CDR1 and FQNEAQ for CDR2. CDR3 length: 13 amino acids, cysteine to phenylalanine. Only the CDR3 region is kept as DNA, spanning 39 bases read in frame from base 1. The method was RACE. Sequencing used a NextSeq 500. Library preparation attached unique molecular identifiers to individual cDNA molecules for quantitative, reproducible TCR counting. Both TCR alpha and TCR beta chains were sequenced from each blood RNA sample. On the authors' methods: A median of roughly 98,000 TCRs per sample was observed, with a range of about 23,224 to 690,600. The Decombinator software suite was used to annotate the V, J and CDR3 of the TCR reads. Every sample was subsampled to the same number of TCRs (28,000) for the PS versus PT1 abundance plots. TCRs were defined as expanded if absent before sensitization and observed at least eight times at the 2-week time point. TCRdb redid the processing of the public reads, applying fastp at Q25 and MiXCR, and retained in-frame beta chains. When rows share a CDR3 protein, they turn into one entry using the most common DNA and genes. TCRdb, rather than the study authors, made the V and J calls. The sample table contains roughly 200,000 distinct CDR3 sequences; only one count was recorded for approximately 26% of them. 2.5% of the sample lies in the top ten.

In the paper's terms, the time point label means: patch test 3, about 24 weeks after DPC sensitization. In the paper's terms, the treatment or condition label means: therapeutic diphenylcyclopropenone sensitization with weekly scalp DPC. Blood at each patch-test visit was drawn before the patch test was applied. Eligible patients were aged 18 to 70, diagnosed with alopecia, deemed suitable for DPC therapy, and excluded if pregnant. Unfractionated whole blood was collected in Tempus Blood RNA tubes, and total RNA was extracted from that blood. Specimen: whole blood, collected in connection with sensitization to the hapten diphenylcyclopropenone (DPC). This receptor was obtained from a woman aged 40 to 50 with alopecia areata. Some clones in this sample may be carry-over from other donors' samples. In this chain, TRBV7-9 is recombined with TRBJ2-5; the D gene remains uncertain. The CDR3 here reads CASSLAGGETQYF. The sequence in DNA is TGTGCCAGCAGCTTGGCAGGCGGAGAGACCCAGTACTTC.